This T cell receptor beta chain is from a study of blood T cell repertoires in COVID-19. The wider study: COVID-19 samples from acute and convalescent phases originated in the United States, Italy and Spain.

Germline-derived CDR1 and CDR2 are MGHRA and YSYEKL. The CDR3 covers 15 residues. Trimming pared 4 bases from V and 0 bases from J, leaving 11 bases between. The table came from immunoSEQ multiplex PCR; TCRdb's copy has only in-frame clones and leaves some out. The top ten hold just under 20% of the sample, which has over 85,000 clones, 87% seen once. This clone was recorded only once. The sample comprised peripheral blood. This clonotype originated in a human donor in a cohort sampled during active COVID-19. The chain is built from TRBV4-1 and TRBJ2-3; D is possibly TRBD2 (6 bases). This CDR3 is CASSLRDSSTDTQYF. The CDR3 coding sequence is TGCGCCAGCAGCCTCCGGGACTCTAGCACAGATACGCAGTATTTT.